Presented here are 31 T cell receptor beta chains from one specimen sequenced in a study of T cells after posttransplantation cyclophosphamide. Sampled 1 year posttransplant, controls received myeloablative marrow transplants, methotrexate and a calcineurin inhibitor. Assay used: immunoSEQ multiplex PCR; TCRdb lists only in-frame clones, some missing. The sample consists of roughly 20,000 clones, more than 70% of them appearing once. Sequenced here: PBMCs, sampled after an allogeneic stem cell transplant with a calcineurin inhibitor and methotrexate. All receptors come from a female patient aged 50-65 years who received an allogeneic stem cell transplant from an unrelated donor, was CMV-positive, and had chronic GVHD only. Some T cells may have come from the graft donor.

This clone showed up just a few times. The rearrangement uses TRBV28 and TRBJ1-4, with D possibly being TRBD1 (5 bases). CDR1 and CDR2 from the germline V gene are MDHEN and SYDVKM. V lost 3 bases to trimming and J lost 8 bases, with 13 bases between them. The CDR3 length is 14 residues. The CDR3 protein is CASSFWDGGEKLFF. The CDR3 nucleotides read TGTGCCAGCAGTTTTTGGGACGGAGGGGAAAAACTGTTTTTT.

The rearrangement joins TRBV6-5 to TRBJ2-1, with TRBD1 identical over 11 bases. V shed 5 bases and J 4 bases; nucleotides not matched to a gene: 4. The CDR3 is 15 amino acids. Per germline, CDR1 MNHEY and CDR2 SVGAGI. The CDR3: CASSAGTGGYNEQFF. CDR3 bases: TGTGCCAGCAGTGCCGGGACAGGGGGGTACAATGAGCAGTTCTTC.

This chain joins TRBV6-5 and TRBJ2-7; a weak D match, TRBD1 (5 bases). The V and J ends lost 0 bases and 5 bases respectively, with 14 bases between them. Germline CDR1 MNHEY, CDR2 SVGAGI. CDR3 length: 15 residues. Written as DNA, the CDR3 is TGTGCCAGCAGTTACTCGGGGCGCTTTTCCCACGAGCAGTACTTC. This encodes CASSYSGRFSHEQYF.

The chain recombines TRBV5-1 with TRBJ2-7; D may be TRBD2 (5 bases). There are 12 residues in the CDR3. The V and J ends lost 5 bases and 5 bases respectively, with 11 bases between them. The V gene's germline CDR1 is SGHRS and CDR2 YFSETQ. The CDR3 loop reads CASRGAVDEQYF. As DNA, the CDR3 is TGCGCCAGCAGAGGAGCGGTAGACGAGCAGTACTTC.

V gene TRBV27 combines with J gene TRBJ1-5; 7 bases are a match to TRBD1. This CDR3 spans 13 amino acids. Germline CDR1 reads MNHEY; CDR2 reads SMNVEV (reference sequence). The junction had 3 bases not matched to a gene; V was cut back by 5 bases and J by 5 bases. For the CDR3, the DNA is TGTGCCAGCAGTGGGACAGACTATCAGCCCCAGCATTTT. This gives the protein CASSGTDYQPQHF.

The V and J genes are TRBV6-6 and TRBJ2-5; 7 bases are shared with TRBD1. The CDR3 consists of 14 residues. Trimming cost V 6 bases and J 5 bases; bases outside gene matches: 9. CDR1 is MNHNY, CDR2 SVGAGI, per germline (reference sequence). The CDR3 DNA reads TGTGCCAGCAGAAATCTACAGGGGACGGAGACCCAGTACTTC. This codes for CASRNLQGTETQYF.

This clone was detected only once. The chain is built from TRBV7-8 and TRBJ2-7, with a possible D match to TRBD1 (5 bases). CDR3 length equals 14 residues. V was shortened by 3 bases and J by 2 bases, with 11 bases between the two germline ends. Germline CDR1 is SGHVS and CDR2 is FQNEAQ. The CDR3 spells CASSFRDSTYEQYF. The DNA of the CDR3 is TGTGCCAGCAGCTTTCGAGACAGTACCTACGAGCAGTACTTC.

The V call is TRBV5-6, the J call TRBJ2-7, with D maybe TRBD2 (6 bases). Germline CDR1 reads SGHDT; CDR2 reads YYEEEE. CDR3 size: 13 residues. Trimming shortened V by 1 base and J by 12 bases, and 17 bases separated the two germline ends. The CDR3 DNA follows: TGTGCCAGCAGCTTGAACAGCGGGTTAACAGCGTACTTC. It codes for CASSLNSGLTAYF.

CDR3 protein: CAISESIRETEAFF. CDR3 nucleotide sequence: TGTGCCATCAGTGAGTCGATCCGGGAAACTGAAGCTTTCTTT. The chain is built from TRBV10-3 and TRBJ1-1; no reliable D call. This CDR3 comprises 14 residues. Germline V CDR1 and CDR2: ENHRY, SYGVKD. The V end lost 0 bases, the J end lost 5 bases, and 10 bases lay between the germline ends.

The chain couples TRBV4-3 to TRBJ2-3; 10 bases align to TRBD2. Germline V gives CDR1 LGHNA, CDR2 YSLEER. This CDR3 comprises 16 residues. J lost 4 bases, V lost 3 bases, and 7 bases had no gene match. The CDR3 loop reads CASSQASGRAADTQYF. In DNA form, the CDR3 reads TGCGCCAGCAGCCAGGCAAGCGGGAGGGCCGCAGATACGCAGTATTTT.

This clone was seen a handful of times. The gene calls are TRBV7-9 and TRBJ1-1; D possibly corresponds to TRBD1 (5 bases). Germline V gives CDR1 SEHNR, CDR2 FQNEAQ (reference sequence). Trimming took 4 bases from V and 2 from J, leaving 8 bases between them. CDR3 size: 13 residues. CDR3 protein: CASSSTVNTEAFF. CDR3 DNA sequence: TGTGCCAGCAGCTCGACAGTTAACACTGAAGCTTTCTTT.

The V call is TRBV2, the J call TRBJ1-2; 7 positions agree with TRBD1. The J segment lost 7 bases and the V segment lost 2 bases, leaving 4 bases of the junction unmatched. The CDR3 has 13 residues. Germline CDR1 and CDR2: SNHLY and FYNNEI. DNA of the CDR3: TGTGCCAGCAGTGAATGGGCAGGGGGTGGCTACACCTTC. This translates into CASSEWAGGGYTF.

CDR3 residues: CASSSNWGQTMNTEAFF. The CDR3, as DNA: TGTGCCAGCAGTTCGAATTGGGGACAGACCATGAACACTGAAGCTTTCTTT. The chain recombines TRBV27 with TRBJ1-1, with TRBD1 matching 7 bases. The V and J ends lost 4 bases and 0 bases, in that order; junction bases with no gene match: 11. The CDR3 runs to 17 residues. CDR1 and CDR2 from the germline V gene are MNHEY and SMNVEV (reference sequence).

The J gene is TRBJ1-4, the V gene TRBV2; D is unresolved. V lost 7 bases and J lost 5, with 11 bases in between. Per the germline V gene, CDR1 is SNHLY and CDR2 is FYNNEI. CDR3 length equals 13 residues. This CDR3 reads CASNTPENEKLFF. For the CDR3, the DNA is TGTGCCAGCAATACCCCTGAGAATGAAAAACTGTTTTTT.

The chain carries TRBV7-6 and TRBJ2-7, with 8 bases aligning to TRBD1. V was clipped by 2 bases and J by 5 bases; unmatched bases: 5. From germline, CDR1 is SGHVS and CDR2 FNYEAQ. The CDR3 extends over 14 amino acids. The CDR3 DNA reads as TGTGCCAGCAGCTTACAGGGGGCCCTCGACGAGCAGTACTTC. It yields the protein CASSLQGALDEQYF.

The chain carries TRBV6-1 and TRBJ1-5; no reliable D call. CDR3 length equals 13 residues. V was cut by 10 bases and J by 1 base, with 11 bases left in between. Germline CDR1 reads MNHNS; CDR2 reads SASEGT. The chain's CDR3 is CATQSGSNQPQHF. The CDR3 region has the DNA TGTGCCACCCAGTCGGGGAGCAATCAGCCCCAGCATTTT.

This clone was counted once. The gene calls are TRBV6-5 and TRBJ1-1, with TRBD1 identical over 7 bases. Germline V CDR1 and CDR2: MNHEY, SVGAGI. After removal of 6 bases from V and 2 bases from J, the junction contained 9 bases not matched to a gene. The CDR3 runs to 15 residues. CDR3 nucleotide sequence: TGTGCCAGCAGGCCCGGGACAGAGTCAAACACTGAAGCTTTCTTT. This sequence encodes CASRPGTESNTEAFF.

This clone has only one observation. The chain joins TRBV9 to TRBJ2-5; 9 bases map to TRBD2. This CDR3 has 17 residues. From germline, CDR1 is SGDLS and CDR2 YYNGEE. The V and J ends lost 0 bases and 4 bases, in that order; junction bases with no gene match: 10. The CDR3 protein is CASSVGISGRVGETQYF. CDR3 bases: TGTGCCAGCAGCGTAGGAATTAGCGGGAGAGTGGGAGAGACCCAGTACTTC.

V usage is TRBV5-1 and J usage is TRBJ2-5; 10 bases line up with TRBD2. The germline CDR1 and CDR2 sequences are SGHRS and YFSETQ. V was pared by 1 base and J by 5 bases, with 2 bases of the junction left unmatched. This CDR3 has 14 residues. This CDR3 is CASSLTSGMETQYF. The CDR3 DNA reads TGCGCCAGCAGCTTGACTAGCGGGATGGAGACCCAGTACTTC.

The chain has TRBV27 and TRBJ2-5, with a possible D match to TRBD1 (6 bases). V lost 10 bases and J lost 1, with 10 bases in between. Germline V gene lookup returns CDR1 MNHEY and CDR2 SMNVEV (reference sequence). The CDR3 sequence is 12 residues long. The chain's CDR3 is CATRQAQETQYF. The CDR3 bases are TGTGCCACCAGACAGGCCCAAGAGACCCAGTACTTC.

The chain combines TRBV7-3 with TRBJ2-2, with D possibly being TRBD2 (6 bases). The V and J ends lost 2 bases and 8 bases respectively, with 6 bases between them. CDR3 length: 12 amino acids. Germline V gene sequence: CDR1 SGHTA, CDR2 FQGTGA. The CDR3, as DNA: TGTGCCAGCAGCTTAGCGGGAGGGGAGCTGTTTTTT. Its translation is CASSLAGGELFF.

J is TRBJ2-7 and V is TRBV10-3, with D possibly TRBD1 on 6 matching bases. This CDR3 is built from 12 residues. The V gene's germline CDR1 is ENHRY and CDR2 SYGVKD. Trimming removed 5 bases from V and 4 bases from J, with 9 bases in between. CDR3 nucleotides: TGTGCCATCAGTCCCAGGGGATACGAGCAGTACTTC. This translates into CAISPRGYEQYF.

This chain joins TRBV28 and TRBJ2-7; 11 nucleotides align to TRBD2. This CDR3 comprises 15 residues. The germline V gene encodes CDR1 MDHEN and CDR2 SYDVKM. V shed 1 base and J 6 bases; nucleotides not matched to a gene: 5. The DNA for the CDR3 is TGTGCCAGCAGTTTATTAGCGGGAGGGGGGCTCGAGCAGTACTTC. This encodes CASSLLAGGGLEQYF.

The chain recombines TRBV6-4 with TRBJ2-3; the match to TRBD2 covers 7 bases. The V and J ends lost 6 bases and 1 base, in that order; junction bases with no gene match: 10. Germline values: CDR1 MRHNA, CDR2 SNTAGT. This CDR3 region has 16 residues. Written as DNA, the CDR3 is TGTGCCAGCAGCCCCGGGCTAGCGGACGGCACAGATACGCAGTATTTT. Translated, it gives CASSPGLADGTDTQYF.

Concerning this clone: At one of its ends the junction is not consistent with the germline gene, which may arise from a read error. V gene TRBV28 combines with J gene TRBJ1-4; 8 positions match TRBD1. Germline values: CDR1 MDHEN, CDR2 SYDVKM. The CDR3 extends over 15 amino acids. Here the CDR3 DNA reads TGTGCCGGCAGTTTGCCGGGACAGGTGGATGAAAAACTGTTTTTT. As protein: CAGSLPGQVDEKLFF. Full variable domain (outside the CDR3, taken from reference TRBV28 and TRBJ1-4): DVKVTQSSRYLVKRTGEKVFLECVQDMDHENMFWYRQDPGLGLRLIYFSYDVKMKEKGDIPEGYSVSREKKERFSLILESASTNQTSMYLCAGSLPGQVDEKLFFGSGTQLSVL.

The chain has TRBV30 and TRBJ2-7; a weak D match, TRBD1 (5 bases). CDR1 GTSNPN and CDR2 SVGIG come from the germline V gene (reference sequence). The CDR3 loop spans 11 amino acids. The DNA for the CDR3 is TGTGCAGGGGCGAGCTCCTACGAGCAGTACTTC. Translating it yields CAGASSYEQYF.

The chain recombines TRBV6-4 with TRBJ2-1; 13 bases fit TRBD2. Unmatched junction bases numbered 2, after V lost 2 bases and J lost 4 bases. This CDR3 is built from 16 residues. CDR1 is MRHNA, CDR2 SNTAGT, per germline. CDR3 amino acids: CASSDGLAGAYNEQFF. DNA for the CDR3: TGTGCCAGCAGTGACGGACTAGCGGGAGCGTACAATGAGCAGTTCTTC.

This clone appeared a single time. The chain is built from TRBV13 and TRBJ2-1, with 8 nucleotides matching TRBD1. The CDR3 spans 15 residues. V lost 5 bases to trimming and J lost 2 bases; unmatched junction nucleotides: 5. CDR1 is PRHDT and CDR2 is FYEKMQ in the germline V gene (reference sequence). The CDR3 loop reads CASSLRGPTYNEQFF. The CDR3 region has the DNA TGTGCCAGCAGCCTCAGGGGGCCGACCTACAATGAGCAGTTCTTC.

The gene calls are TRBV18 and TRBJ2-3, with D uncertain. The CDR3 is made up of 14 amino acids. V lost 3 bases to trimming and J lost 1 base, with 8 bases between them. Germline CDR1 KGHSH, CDR2 LQKENI. The CDR3 here is CASSPPGGTDTQYF. CDR3 in DNA: TGTGCCAGCTCACCTCCCGGAGGCACAGATACGCAGTATTTT. Full variable domain (remainder filled in from reference TRBV18 and TRBJ2-3): NAGVMQNPRHLVRRRGQEARLRCSPMKGHSHVYWYRQLPEEGLKFMVYLQKENIIDESGMPKERFSAEFPKEGPSILRIQQVVRGDSAAYFCASSPPGGTDTQYFGPGTRLTVL.

The chain combines TRBV9 with TRBJ2-3, with 13 bases identical to TRBD2. CDR1 and CDR2 from the germline V gene are SGDLS and YYNGEE. Unmatched junction bases numbered 9, after V lost 3 bases and J lost 8 bases. This CDR3 is built from 16 residues. For the CDR3, the DNA is TGTGCCAGCAGCGCCTGGGGGACTAGCGGGATGGGTACGCAGTATTTT. Its protein is CASSAWGTSGMGTQYF.

The genes are TRBV11-2 and TRBJ2-7; D may be TRBD2 (6 bases). This CDR3 is 14 amino acids long. Trimming removed 3 bases at V and 0 bases at J, with 9 bases between. Germline values: CDR1 SGHAT, CDR2 FQNNGV. The CDR3 loop is CASSFSSDSYEQYF. Here the CDR3 DNA reads TGTGCCAGCAGCTTTTCTAGCGACTCCTACGAGCAGTACTTC.